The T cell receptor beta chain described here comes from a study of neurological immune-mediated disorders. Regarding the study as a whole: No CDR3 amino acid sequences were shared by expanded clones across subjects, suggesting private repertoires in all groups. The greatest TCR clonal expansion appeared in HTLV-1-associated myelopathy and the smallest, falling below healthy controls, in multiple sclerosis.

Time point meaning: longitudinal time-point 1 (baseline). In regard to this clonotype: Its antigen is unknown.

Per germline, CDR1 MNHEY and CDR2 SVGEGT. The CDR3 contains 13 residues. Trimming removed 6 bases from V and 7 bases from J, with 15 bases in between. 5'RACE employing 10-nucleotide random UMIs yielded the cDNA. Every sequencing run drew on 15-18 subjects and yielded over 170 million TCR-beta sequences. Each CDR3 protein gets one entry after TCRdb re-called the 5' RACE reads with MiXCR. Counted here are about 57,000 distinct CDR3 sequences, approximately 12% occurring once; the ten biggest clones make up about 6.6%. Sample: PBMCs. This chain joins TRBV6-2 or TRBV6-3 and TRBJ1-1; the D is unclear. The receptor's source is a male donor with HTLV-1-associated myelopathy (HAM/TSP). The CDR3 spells CASSPASAGEAFF. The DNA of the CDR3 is TGTGCCAGCAGCCCGGCGTCGGCCGGTGAAGCTTTCTTT.